A selection of T cell receptor beta chains follows, all from one sample in a study of T-cell reconstitution after alpha-beta-depleted transplantation in children. TCRdb re-called the PCR reads with MiXCR, one entry per CDR3 protein. The sample shows around 200,000 distinct CDR3 sequences, more than 15% of them seen only once. Sample: PBMCs, mostly from graft donor cells, taken 360 days after TCRalphabeta/CD19-depleted stem cell transplant. The receptor set was obtained from a male patient aged 2 to 10 who had a stem cell transplant for acute lymphoblastic leukemia, so the T cells may come from the graft donor. Each CDR3 is given with its conserved first and last residue. The D gene is left open where the match is weak.

d_call	v_call	j_call	cdr3_aa
TRBD1	TRBV12-3/TRBV12-4	TRBJ2-1	CATMPGQQLPFF
.	TRBV20-1	TRBJ1-1	CSAPAGYTEAFF
.	TRBV29-1	TRBJ2-5	CSTTRGPQETQYF
TRBD1	TRBV2	TRBJ1-1	CASRETGQGTEAFF
.	TRBV2	TRBJ2-2	CASIEARLPGELFF
.	TRBV2	TRBJ2-1	CASGWNDFDEQFF
TRBD1	TRBV6-5	TRBJ1-1	CASGDRANEAFF
.	TRBV6-1	TRBJ2-2	CASGSGIHTGELFF
.	TRBV12-3/TRBV12-4	TRBJ2-7	CASSFWGEQYF
TRBD1	TRBV20-1	TRBJ2-7	CSAHSTGGTDEQYF
.	TRBV5-1	TRBJ1-1	CASSLATDNTEAFF
TRBD1	TRBV29-1	TRBJ2-7	CSVVGQGAAYEQYF
TRBD1	TRBV7-9	TRBJ1-1	CASSLVVRTGSNTEAFF
.	TRBV19	TRBJ2-7	CASSIAFSSYEQYF
.	TRBV20-1	TRBJ2-2	CSARWGTNTGELFF
TRBD1	TRBV6-5	TRBJ2-7	CASSYSKRMTGYVEQYF
.	TRBV7-3	TRBJ1-1	CASSLTAGPTEAFF
.	TRBV4-2	TRBJ2-4	CARSPGIGHIQYF
.	TRBV5-8	TRBJ2-1	CASSSNRFMSSYNEQFF
TRBD1	TRBV5-1	TRBJ2-2	CASSRAGTGVSGELFF
TRBD2	TRBV29-1	TRBJ2-7	CSVVAGGSYEQYF
.	TRBV29-1	TRBJ2-7	CSVEHRYEQYF
TRBD1	TRBV4-3	TRBJ2-7	CASSQDYRDSHDEQYF
.	TRBV10-3	TRBJ2-7	CAIMGYSYEQYF
TRBD2	TRBV7-2	TRBJ2-7	CASSYESLAGGLEQYF
TRBD1	TRBV5-1	TRBJ1-1	CASSPRGQANTEAFF
.	TRBV7-3	TRBJ2-1	CASSLISASNEQFF
.	TRBV7-2	TRBJ1-3	CASGTGGNTIYF
TRBD1	TRBV11-1	TRBJ2-7	CASSAERGQSFQEFYEQYF
.	TRBV12-3/TRBV12-4	TRBJ1-5	CASSLRDFNQPQHF
.	TRBV6-4	TRBJ2-7	CADDPGTYSYEQYF
.	TRBV12-3/TRBV12-4	TRBJ1-1	CASSLSEMNTEAFF
.	TRBV12-3/TRBV12-4	TRBJ2-1	CAILQYPINEQFF